Detailed here is one TCR beta chain. The table lists this clonotype with a few counts. Its cognate antigen has yet to be identified. No base quality values were provided; no much bigger clone lies one nucleotide off. The data stem from a study of response to subunit inactivated influenza vaccine listed by TCRdb under 2018. Regarding the complete study: Deep quantitative T cell receptor repertoire profiling was used in the study to track responses to a trivalent subunit inactivated influenza vaccine. General conclusions and limits of the study: The authors proposed that each seasonal influenza vaccination may bring in only a limited number of new T cells.

V and J are trimmed by 7 bases and 2 bases, and the gene matches miss 6 bases of the junction. From its cysteine to its phenylalanine, the CDR3 spans 14 amino acids. Only CDR3 DNA remains: 42 bases, in frame from the first base. The germline V gene provides CDR1 SGHRS and CDR2 YFSETQ. Receptors were amplified or captured by RT-PCR. Sequenced using an Illumina HiSeq 2500. TCRdb trimmed public reads at Q25 via fastp, called clones via MiXCR and kept in-frame beta chains. One record per CDR3 amino acid sequence lists the most common genes and DNA. This sample lists hundreds of thousands of distinct CDR3 sequences; about an eighth were detected once. The ten largest clones add up to roughly a tenth of the sample.

Specimen: PBMCs from blood, collected on the day of vaccination. The sequence joins TRBV5-1 to TRBJ2-7; 10 junctional bases match TRBD1. This TCR derives from a man between 50 and 59 years old who received an inactivated influenza vaccine. Donor details come from another sample of the same person, matched by shared clones. The DNA reads TGCGCCAGCCAAACCGGACAGGGGGCCTACGAGCAGTACTTC. The resulting protein is CASQTGQGAYEQYF.